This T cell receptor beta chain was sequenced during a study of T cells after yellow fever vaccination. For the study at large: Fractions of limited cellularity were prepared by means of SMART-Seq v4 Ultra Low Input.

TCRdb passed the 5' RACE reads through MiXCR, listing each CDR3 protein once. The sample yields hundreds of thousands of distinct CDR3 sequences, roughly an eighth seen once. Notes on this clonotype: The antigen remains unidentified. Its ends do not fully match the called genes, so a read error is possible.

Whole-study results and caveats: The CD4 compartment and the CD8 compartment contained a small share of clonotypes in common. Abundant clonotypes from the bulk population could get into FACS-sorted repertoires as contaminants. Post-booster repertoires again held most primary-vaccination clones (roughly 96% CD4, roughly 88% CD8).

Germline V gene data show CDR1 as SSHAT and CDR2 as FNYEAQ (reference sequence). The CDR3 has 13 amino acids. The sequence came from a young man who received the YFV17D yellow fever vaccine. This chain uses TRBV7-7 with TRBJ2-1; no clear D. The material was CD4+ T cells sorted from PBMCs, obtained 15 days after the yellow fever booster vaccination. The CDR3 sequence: CASSFGSINEQFF. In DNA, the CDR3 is TGTGCTAGCAGCTTTGGCAGTATCAATGAGCAGTTCTTC. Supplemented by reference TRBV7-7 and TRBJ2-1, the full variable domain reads GAGVSQSPRYKVTKRGQDVTLRCDPISSHATLYWYQQALGQGPEFLTYFNYEAQPDKSGLPSDRFSAERPEGSISTLTIQRTEQRDSAMYRCASSFGSINEQFFGPGTRLTVL.